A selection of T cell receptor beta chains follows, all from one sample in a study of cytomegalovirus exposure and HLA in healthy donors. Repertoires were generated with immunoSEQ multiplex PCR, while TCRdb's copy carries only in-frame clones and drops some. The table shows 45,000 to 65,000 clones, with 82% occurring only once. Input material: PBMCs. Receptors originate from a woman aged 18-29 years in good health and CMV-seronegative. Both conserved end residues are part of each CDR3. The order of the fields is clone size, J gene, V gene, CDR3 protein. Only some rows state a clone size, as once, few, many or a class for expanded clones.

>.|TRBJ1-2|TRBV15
CATSRDPPTGAVYGYTF
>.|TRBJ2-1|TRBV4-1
CASSQSTSGNNEQFF
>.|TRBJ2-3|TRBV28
CASSPMRGGSTDTQYF
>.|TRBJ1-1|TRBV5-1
CASSLATSVNTEAFF
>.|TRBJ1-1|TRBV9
CASSKFGTENTEAFF
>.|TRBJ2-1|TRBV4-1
CASSQGASGAYNEQFF
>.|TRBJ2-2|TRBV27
CASSNLRGQGTGELFF
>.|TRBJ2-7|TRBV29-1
CSVGGLAGGLRSYEQYF
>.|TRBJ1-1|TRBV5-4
CASSLAKNTEAFF
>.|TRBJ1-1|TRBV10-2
CASSERDRTKMNTEAFF
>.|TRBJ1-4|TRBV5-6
CASSRHQGAANEKLFF
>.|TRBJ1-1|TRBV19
CASSNHRGVTEAFF
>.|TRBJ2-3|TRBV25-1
CASSESLDTSTDTQYF
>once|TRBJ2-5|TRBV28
CASSLRRPSQGMGETQYF
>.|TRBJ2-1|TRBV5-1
CASSPRGGSDEQFF
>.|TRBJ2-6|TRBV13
CASSFAGTSGANVLTF